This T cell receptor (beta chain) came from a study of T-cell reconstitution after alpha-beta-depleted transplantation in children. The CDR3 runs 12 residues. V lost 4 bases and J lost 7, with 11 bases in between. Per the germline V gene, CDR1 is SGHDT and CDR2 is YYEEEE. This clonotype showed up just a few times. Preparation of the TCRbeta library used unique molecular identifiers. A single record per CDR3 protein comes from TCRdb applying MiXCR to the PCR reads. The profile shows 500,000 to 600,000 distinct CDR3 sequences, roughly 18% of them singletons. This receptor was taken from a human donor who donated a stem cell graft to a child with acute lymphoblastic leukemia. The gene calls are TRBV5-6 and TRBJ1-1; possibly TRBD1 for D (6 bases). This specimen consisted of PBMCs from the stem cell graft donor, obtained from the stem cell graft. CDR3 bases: TGTGCCAGCAGCCGGACAGTTCATGAAGCTTTCTTT. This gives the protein CASSRTVHEAFF.